The clone carrying this TCR beta chain was counted at least ten times. Its antigen is not known. The V end lost 2 bases, the J end lost 6 bases, and 10 bases lay between the germline ends. The CDR3 is 14 amino acids. The sample is drawn from a study of Graves' ophthalmopathy and Graves' hyperthyroidism. In the study overall: At the time of initial diagnosis and before any treatment, peripheral blood was collected. Overall study results and limits: Clonotypes were expanded in thyroid at above 0.001 frequency, and most also appeared in blood.

Amplified TCR beta CDR3 regions were obtained using RNA transcripts as template. The first round was an RT-PCR with HTBI primers, and the second round was a multiplex PCR. Via MiXCR, TCRdb re-called the multiplex PCR reads, giving one row per CDR3 protein. The sample yields under 200,000 distinct CDR3 sequences, roughly two fifths seen once. The authors diagnosed from clinical symptoms, serum thyroxine, TRAb, thyroid ultrasound and orbital computed tomography. The sample consisted of peripheral blood. This clonotype originated in a woman between 40 and 55 years old with Graves' ophthalmopathy. The chain carries TRBV12-3 or TRBV12-4 and TRBJ2-2; a possible D gene is TRBD2 (6 bases). The CDR3 loop reads CASSLTGRSGELFF. For the CDR3, the DNA is TGTGCCAGCAGTTTAACCGGGAGATCCGGGGAGCTGTTTTTT.